The 13 T cell receptor beta chains below were found in one sample sequenced in a study of T cell changes during pregnancy in multiple sclerosis. Using immunoSEQ multiplex PCR, the repertoire was profiled, and TCRdb retains in-frame clones only, with some absent. This table has approximately 50,000 clones, roughly nine tenths appearing once. Sequenced here: CD4+ T cells from peripheral blood mononuclear cells, sampled after pregnancy. These receptors were obtained from a female donor with multiple sclerosis, enrolled in a pregnancy study.

This chain joins TRBV5-4 and TRBJ2-3; a possible D gene is TRBD2 (6 bases). V lost 2 bases to trimming and J lost 2 bases, with 9 bases between them. Germline V lookup: CDR1 SGHNT, CDR2 YYREEE (reference sequence). The CDR3 length is 14 residues. The DNA for the CDR3 is TGTGCCAGCAGCTTTACGGGAGCCACAGATACGCAGTATTTT. Translated, it gives CASSFTGATDTQYF.

The chain recombines TRBV6-1 with TRBJ1-1; possible D gene TRBD1, 5 bases. The germline V gene has CDR1 MNHNS and CDR2 SASEGT. Deletions cut 3 bases from V and 3 bases from J, with 14 bases between. CDR3 size: 15 residues. Here the CDR3 DNA reads TGTGCCAGCAGTGAGAAGACAGCAGGTCACACTGAAGCTTTCTTT. Protein: CASSEKTAGHTEAFF.

This clone was seen once. The chain links TRBV7-8 to TRBJ2-7; possibly TRBD2 for D (6 bases). This CDR3 has 12 amino acids. CDR1 is SGHVS and CDR2 is FQNEAQ in the germline V gene. The ends were cut back, 0 bases at V and 6 bases at J, with 6 bases in the middle. CDR3 sequence (DNA): TGTGCCAGCAGCTTAGCGGGAGGCGAGCAGTACTTC. It translates to CASSLAGGEQYF.

V and J are TRBV6-1 and TRBJ1-2; D perhaps matches TRBD1 (6 bases). The CDR3 contains 12 residues. Germline V lookup: CDR1 MNHNS, CDR2 SASEGT. Trimming left V 6 bases short and J 4 bases short, with 9 bases between. The CDR3 loop reads CASRADSYGYTF. The CDR3 nucleotides read TGTGCCAGCAGGGCGGACAGCTATGGCTACACCTTC.

This clone was detected only once. The genes are TRBV6-1 and TRBJ1-1; perhaps TRBD1 as D (6 bases). Germline V gene data show CDR1 as MNHNS and CDR2 as SASEGT. This CDR3 contains 15 residues. The germline V and J ends were trimmed by 4 bases and 0 bases, with 12 bases remaining between them. CDR3 amino acids: CASSGARTVNTEAFF. The CDR3 DNA follows: TGTGCCAGCAGTGGGGCTCGGACAGTGAACACTGAAGCTTTCTTT.

This clone was seen just once. The chain joins TRBV5-1 to TRBJ2-1; TRBD2 matches 9 bases. This CDR3 contains 16 residues. The V gene's germline CDR1 is SGHRS and CDR2 YFSETQ. The V and J ends lost 0 bases and 6 bases, in that order; junction bases with no gene match: 7. For the CDR3, the DNA is TGCGCCAGCAGCTTGGGGGTGGCTAGCGGGGCCAATGAGCAGTTCTTC. Translation gives CASSLGVASGANEQFF.

The rearrangement uses TRBV5-1 and TRBJ1-3, with D tentatively TRBD1 (5 bases). Trimming cost V 1 base and J 2 bases, with 13 bases left between them. Germline loops: CDR1 SGHRS, CDR2 YFSETQ. The CDR3 length is 16 residues. The CDR3 DNA reads as TGCGCCAGCAGCTTGTGGGCCTCGGGGGCTGGAAACACCATATATTTT. This gives the protein CASSLWASGAGNTIYF.

The CDR3 is CAIASGTGGAGELFF. The CDR3 nucleotides are TGTGCCATCGCAAGTGGGACAGGGGGGGCCGGGGAGCTGTTTTTT. The gene calls are TRBV10-3 and TRBJ2-2; 11 nucleotides agree with TRBD1. V dropped 8 bases and J dropped 6; count of bases not matched to a gene: 8. Germline-derived CDR1 and CDR2 are ENHRY and SYGVKD. This CDR3 is 15 amino acids long.

The rearrangement uses TRBV4-2 and TRBJ2-3; the D gene is possibly TRBD2 (5 bases). The CDR3 covers 15 residues. The germline V gene encodes CDR1 LGHNA and CDR2 YNFKEQ. Trimming took off 3 bases at V and 0 bases at J, with 10 bases between the two ends. The CDR3 sequence: CASSQSSGSTDTQYF. The CDR3 DNA reads as TGTGCCAGCAGCCAGTCTTCGGGAAGCACAGATACGCAGTATTTT.

This sequence joins TRBV5-1 and TRBJ1-1; D is unresolved. Germline V gene lookup returns CDR1 SGHRS and CDR2 YFSETQ. The CDR3 is 15 residues long. Trimming took 1 base from V and 2 from J, leaving 12 bases between them. The DNA of the CDR3 is TGCGCCAGCAGCTTGAAGCCGTACCAAAACACTGAAGCTTTCTTT. Translating it yields CASSLKPYQNTEAFF.

V gene TRBV30 combines with J gene TRBJ1-5; D possibly corresponds to TRBD1 (5 bases). V was cut by 3 bases and J by 1 base, with 16 bases left in between. CDR1 GTSNPN and CDR2 SVGIG come from the germline V gene (reference sequence). This CDR3 is built from 16 residues. CDR3 residues: CAWRRRGGASNQPQHF. CDR3 DNA sequence: TGTGCCTGGAGGCGGAGGGGCGGCGCCAGCAATCAGCCCCAGCATTTT.

The chain joins TRBV10-3 to TRBJ2-3; perhaps TRBD1 as D (5 bases). V lost 8 bases to trimming and J lost 3 bases, with 12 bases between them. The germline CDR1 and CDR2 sequences are ENHRY and SYGVKD. The CDR3 runs to 13 residues. The CDR3 reads CAIGTGPTDTQYF. The CDR3, as DNA: TGTGCCATCGGAACAGGACCAACAGATACGCAGTATTTT.

A note on this clone: One end of the junction is discordant with germline, which a read error may explain. The chain is built from TRBV5-1 and TRBJ2-3; 7 bases are shared with TRBD1. This CDR3 has 13 amino acids. Germline CDR1 and CDR2: SGHRS and YFSETQ. The CDR3, as DNA: TGCGCCAGCGGCTTACAGGGGACAGATACGCAGTATTTT. It encodes CASGLQGTDTQYF.